The next 5 T cell receptor beta chains were all read from a single sample in a study of blood T cells in healthy people across ages. A second roughly 6 to 11 cycle PCR used barcoded and J-beta primers. TCRdb fed the 5' RACE reads into MiXCR, producing one record per CDR3 protein. The sample has 1.5 million to 2 million distinct CDR3 sequences, just under 50% seen once; the top ten hold less than 2.5%. The specimen was blood. The receptors stem from a woman aged 40-49 years in good health.

In the case of this clonotype: Since a much larger clone is just one base distant, this may be a read error. The gene calls are TRBV2 and TRBJ2-4; D remains unclear. This CDR3 comprises 12 residues. Trimming left V 4 bases short and J 9 bases short, with 10 bases between. Per the germline V gene, CDR1 is SNHLY and CDR2 is FYNNEI. As DNA, the CDR3 is TGTGCCAGCAGTGTGGAATTAAGCATTCAGTACTTC. It codes for CASSVELSIQYF.

A note on this clonotype: At one of its ends the junction is not consistent with the germline gene, which may arise from a read error. The chain joins TRBV28 to TRBJ2-5; 7 nucleotides align to TRBD2. The CDR3 extends over 13 amino acids. CDR1 and CDR2 (germline): MDHEN, SYDVKM. The CDR3: CTSSLASGQTQYF. CDR3 coding DNA: TGTACCAGCAGTTTGGCTAGCGGCCAGACCCAGTACTTC.

The CDR3 spells CASSLTGPYQETQYF. The CDR3 bases are TGTGCCAGCAGTTTAACAGGACCGTACCAAGAGACCCAGTACTTC. The chain carries TRBV27 and TRBJ2-5, with TRBD1 as a possible D gene (5 bases). In germline, CDR1 is MNHEY, CDR2 SMNVEV (reference sequence). There are 15 residues in the CDR3. Trimming took off 2 bases at V and 0 bases at J, with 10 bases between the two ends.

With regard to this clonotype: Germline and junction disagree at one end, which may indicate a read error. The chain links TRBV29-1 to TRBJ2-2; unclear D gene. The germline V gene has CDR1 SQVTM and CDR2 ANQGSEA. The CDR3 is 11 amino acids. This CDR3 reads CSGEETGELFF. The DNA of the CDR3 is TGCAGCGGTGAAGAGACCGGGGAGCTGTTTTTT.

This clonotype has only a few counts. The gene calls are TRBV20-1 and TRBJ2-7, with 8 nucleotides matching TRBD2. The CDR3 consists of 14 residues. Per germline, CDR1 DFQATT and CDR2 SNEGSKA (reference sequence). Germline trimming cut 3 bases from V and 0 bases from J; bases unmatched to any gene: 4. DNA for the CDR3: TGCAGTGCTAGTGGCGGGGGGTACTCCTACGAGCAGTACTTC. Its translation: CSASGGGYSYEQYF.